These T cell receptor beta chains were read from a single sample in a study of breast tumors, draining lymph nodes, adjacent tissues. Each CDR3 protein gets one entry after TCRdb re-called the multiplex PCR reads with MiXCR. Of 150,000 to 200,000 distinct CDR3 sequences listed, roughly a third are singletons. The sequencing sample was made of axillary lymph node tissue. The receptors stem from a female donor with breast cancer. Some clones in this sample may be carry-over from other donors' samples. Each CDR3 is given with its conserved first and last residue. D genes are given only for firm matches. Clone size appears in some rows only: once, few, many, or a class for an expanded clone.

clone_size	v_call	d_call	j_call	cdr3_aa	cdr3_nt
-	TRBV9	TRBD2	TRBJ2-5	CASSIRTSGETETQYF	TGTGCCAGCAGCATCCGGACTAGCGGGGAGACTGAGACCCAGTACTTC
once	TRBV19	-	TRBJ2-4	CASSFLRRNGTKNIQSF	TGTGCCAGTAGTTTCCTCCGGCGAAACGGGACCAAAAACATTCAGTCCTTC
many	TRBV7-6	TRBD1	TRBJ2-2	CASSRPGTDTGELFF	TGTGCCAGCAGCCGTCCCGGGACAGACACCGGGGAGCTGTTTTTT
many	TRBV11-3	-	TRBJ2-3	CASSYVKLAGTDTQYF	TGTGCCAGCAGCTACGTCAAGTTAGCTGGCACAGATACGCAGTATTTT
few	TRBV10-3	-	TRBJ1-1	CATRDVEAFF	TGTGCCACCAGGGACGTTGAAGCTTTCTTT
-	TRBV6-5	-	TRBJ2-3	CASSRGEDTQYF	TGTGCCAGCAGTCGCGGGGAAGATACGCAGTATTTT
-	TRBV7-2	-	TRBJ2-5	CASSLGLGGRETQYF	TGTGCCAGCAGCTTAGGTCTGGGGGGGCGGGAGACCCAGTACTTC
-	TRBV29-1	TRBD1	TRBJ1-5	CSQVQGDQPQHF	TGCAGCCAAGTTCAGGGGGATCAGCCCCAGCATTTT
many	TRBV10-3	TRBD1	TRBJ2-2	CAISGDSDTGELFF	TGTGCCATCAGCGGGGACAGTGACACCGGGGAGCTGTTTTTT
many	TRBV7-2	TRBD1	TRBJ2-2	CASSLVRQGGELFF	TGTGCCAGCAGCTTAGTAAGACAGGGTGGGGAGCTGTTTTTT
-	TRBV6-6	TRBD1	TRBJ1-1	CASSYLGQGALGPTEAFF	TGTGCCAGCAGTTACCTCGGACAGGGGGCGCTTGGGCCCACTGAAGCTTTCTTT
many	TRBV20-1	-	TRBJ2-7	CSARERGSTYEQYF	TGCAGTGCTAGAGAGCGCGGCAGTACCTACGAGCAGTACTTC
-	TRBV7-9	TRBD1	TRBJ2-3	CASSPGQGSKDTQYF	TGTGCCAGCAGCCCGGGACAGGGCAGTAAAGATACGCAGTATTTT
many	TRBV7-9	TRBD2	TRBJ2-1	CASSLLRRTSGMNEQFF	TGTGCCAGCAGCTTACTCCGAAGGACTAGCGGGATGAATGAGCAGTTCTTC
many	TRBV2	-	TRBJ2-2	CASSRDPRNTGELFF	TGTGCCAGCAGTCGGGACCCCCGGAACACCGGGGAGCTGTTTTTT
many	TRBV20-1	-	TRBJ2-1	CSASPSSYNEQFF	TGCAGTGCTAGCCCCTCTAGCTACAATGAGCAGTTCTTC